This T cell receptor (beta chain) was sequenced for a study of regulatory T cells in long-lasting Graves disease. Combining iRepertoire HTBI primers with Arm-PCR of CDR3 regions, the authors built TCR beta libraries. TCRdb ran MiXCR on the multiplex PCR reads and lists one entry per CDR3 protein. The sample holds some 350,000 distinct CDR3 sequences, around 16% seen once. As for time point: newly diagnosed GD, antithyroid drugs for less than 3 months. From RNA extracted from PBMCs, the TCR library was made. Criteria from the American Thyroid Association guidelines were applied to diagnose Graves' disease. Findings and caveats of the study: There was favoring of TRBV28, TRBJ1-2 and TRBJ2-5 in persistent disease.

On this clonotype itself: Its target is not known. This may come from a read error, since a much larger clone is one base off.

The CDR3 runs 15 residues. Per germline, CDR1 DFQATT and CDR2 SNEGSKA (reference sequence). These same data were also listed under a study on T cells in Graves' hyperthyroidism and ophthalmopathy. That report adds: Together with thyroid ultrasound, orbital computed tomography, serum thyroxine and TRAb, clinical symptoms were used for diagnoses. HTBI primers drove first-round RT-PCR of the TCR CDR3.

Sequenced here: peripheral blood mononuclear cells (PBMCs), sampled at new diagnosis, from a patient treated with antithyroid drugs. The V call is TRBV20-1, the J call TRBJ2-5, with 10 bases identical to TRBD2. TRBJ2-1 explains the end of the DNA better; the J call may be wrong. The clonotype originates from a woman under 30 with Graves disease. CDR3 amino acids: CSAGQPGLASNEQFF. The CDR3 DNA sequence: TGCAGTGCTGGCCAACCGGGACTAGCGTCCAATGAGCAGTTCTTC.